The text below deals with one T cell receptor beta chain. Some clones are missing from TCRdb's copy, which holds only in-frame ones; the method was immunoSEQ multiplex PCR. This table has 50,000 to 75,000 clones, roughly 84% appearing once. This entry belongs to a study of OX40 agonist ivuxolimab in advanced cancers. Across the study: The patients got ivuxolimab, which is an agonistic anti-OX40 (CD134) antibody. Partial response was recorded in three patients: one hepatocellular carcinoma and two cutaneous melanoma cases.

Here the sequenced sample was CD4+ or CD8+ T cells sorted from blood, taken in a trial of the OX40 agonist ivuxolimab. This receptor was identified in an adult with an advanced solid tumor such as melanoma, head and neck, liver or kidney cancer.

DNA of the CDR3: TGTGCCAGCAGACAGGGGAGGGAGCAGTACTTC. It is translated as CASRQGREQYF. V and J are TRBV14 and TRBJ2-7, with TRBD1 as a possible D gene (7 bases). CDR1 is SGHDN and CDR2 is FVKESK in the germline V gene. The V and J ends lost 6 bases and 7 bases respectively, with 10 bases between them. This CDR3 has 11 amino acids.